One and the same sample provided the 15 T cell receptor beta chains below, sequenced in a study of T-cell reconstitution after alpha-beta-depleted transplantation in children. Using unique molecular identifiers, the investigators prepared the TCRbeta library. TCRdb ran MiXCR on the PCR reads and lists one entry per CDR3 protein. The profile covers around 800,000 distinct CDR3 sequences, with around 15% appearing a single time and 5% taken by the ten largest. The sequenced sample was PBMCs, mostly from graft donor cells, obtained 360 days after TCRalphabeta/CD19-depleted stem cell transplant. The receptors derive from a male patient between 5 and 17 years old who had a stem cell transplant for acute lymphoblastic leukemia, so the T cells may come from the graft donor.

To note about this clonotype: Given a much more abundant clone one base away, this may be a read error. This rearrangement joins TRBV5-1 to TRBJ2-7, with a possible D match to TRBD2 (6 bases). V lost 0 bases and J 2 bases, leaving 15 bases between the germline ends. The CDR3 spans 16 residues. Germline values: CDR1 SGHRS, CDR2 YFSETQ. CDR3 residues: CASSLGIGGATYEQYF. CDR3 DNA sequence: TGCGCCAGCAGCTTGGGTATCGGCGGGGCTACCTACGAGCAGTACTTC.

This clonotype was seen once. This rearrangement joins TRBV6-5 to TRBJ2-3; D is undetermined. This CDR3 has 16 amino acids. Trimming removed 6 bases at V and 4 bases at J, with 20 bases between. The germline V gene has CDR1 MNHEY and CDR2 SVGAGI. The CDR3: CASSYTFWSIADTQYF. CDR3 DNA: TGTGCCAGCAGCTACACTTTCTGGAGTATCGCAGATACGCAGTATTTT.

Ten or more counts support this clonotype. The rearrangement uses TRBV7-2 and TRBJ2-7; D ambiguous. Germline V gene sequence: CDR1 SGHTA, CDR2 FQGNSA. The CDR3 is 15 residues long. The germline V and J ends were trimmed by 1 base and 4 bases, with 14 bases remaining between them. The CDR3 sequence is CASSLVLTGNYEQYF. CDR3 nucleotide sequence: TGTGCCAGCAGCTTAGTACTTACCGGAAATTACGAGCAGTACTTC.

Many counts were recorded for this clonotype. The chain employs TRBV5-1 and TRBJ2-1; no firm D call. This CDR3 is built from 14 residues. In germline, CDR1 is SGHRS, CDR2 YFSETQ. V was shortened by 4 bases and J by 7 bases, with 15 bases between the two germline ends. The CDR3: CASSAGPAWNEQFF. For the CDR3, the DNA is TGCGCCAGCAGCGCTGGCCCTGCTTGGAATGAGCAGTTCTTC. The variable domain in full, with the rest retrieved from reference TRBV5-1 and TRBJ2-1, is KAGVTQTPRYLIKTRGQQVTLSCSPISGHRSVSWYQQTPGQGLQFLFEYFSETQRNKGNFPGRFSGRQFSNSRSEMNVSTLELGDSALYLCASSAGPAWNEQFFGPGTRLTVL.

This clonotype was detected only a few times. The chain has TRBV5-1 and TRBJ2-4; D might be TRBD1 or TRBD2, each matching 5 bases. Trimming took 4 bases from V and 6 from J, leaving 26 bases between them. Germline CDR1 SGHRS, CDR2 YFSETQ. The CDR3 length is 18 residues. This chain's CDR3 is CASSPRDFGATIGNIQYF. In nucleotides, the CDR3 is TGCGCCAGCAGCCCCCGTGATTTCGGGGCGACGATCGGAAACATTCAGTACTTC.

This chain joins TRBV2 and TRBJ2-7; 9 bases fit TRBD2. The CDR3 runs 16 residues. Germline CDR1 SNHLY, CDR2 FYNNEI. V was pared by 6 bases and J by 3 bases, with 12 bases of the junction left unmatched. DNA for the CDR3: TGTGCCAGCAGCCTCACCTGGCTAGCGGGACTCTACGAGCAGTACTTC. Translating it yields CASSLTWLAGLYEQYF. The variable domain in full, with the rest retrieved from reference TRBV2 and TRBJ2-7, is EPEVTQTPSHQVTQMGQEVILRCVPISNHLYFYWYRQILGQKVEFLVSFYNNEISEKSEIFDDQFSVERPDGSNFTLKIRSTKLEDSAMYFCASSLTWLAGLYEQYFGPGTRLTVT.

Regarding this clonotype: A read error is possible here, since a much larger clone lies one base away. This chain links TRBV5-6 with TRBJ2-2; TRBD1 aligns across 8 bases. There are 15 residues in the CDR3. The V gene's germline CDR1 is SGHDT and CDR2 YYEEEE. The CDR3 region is CASSLSGQATGQLFF. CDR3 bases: TGTGCCAGCAGCTTGTCGGGACAGGCCACCGGGCAGCTGTTTTTT.

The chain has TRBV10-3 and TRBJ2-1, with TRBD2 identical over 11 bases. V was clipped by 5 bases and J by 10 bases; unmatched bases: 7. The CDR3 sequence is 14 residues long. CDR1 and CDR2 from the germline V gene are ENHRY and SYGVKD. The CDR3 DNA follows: TGTGCCATCAGTCCGGGACTAGCGGCCGCGGAGCAGTTCTTC. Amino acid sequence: CAISPGLAAAEQFF.

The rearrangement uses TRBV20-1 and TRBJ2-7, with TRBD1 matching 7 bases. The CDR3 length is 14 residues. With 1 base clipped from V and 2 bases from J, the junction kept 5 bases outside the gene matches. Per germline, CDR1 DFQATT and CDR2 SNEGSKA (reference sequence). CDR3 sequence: CSARVSQGAYEQYF. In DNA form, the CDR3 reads TGCAGTGCTAGAGTTAGCCAGGGGGCCTACGAGCAGTACTTC.

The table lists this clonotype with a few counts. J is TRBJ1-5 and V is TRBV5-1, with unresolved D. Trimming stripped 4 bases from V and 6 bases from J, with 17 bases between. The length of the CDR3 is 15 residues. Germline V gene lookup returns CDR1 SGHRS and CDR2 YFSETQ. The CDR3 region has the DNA TGCGCCAGCAGCCCTGAGGGCTGGGCTAGTCAGCCCCAGCATTTT. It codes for CASSPEGWASQPQHF.

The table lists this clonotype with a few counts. This CDR3 reads CASSILGDPEAFF. The DNA for the CDR3 is TGTGCCAGTAGTATTTTGGGGGATCCTGAAGCTTTCTTT. The chain is built from TRBV19 and TRBJ1-1; TRBD1 might be the D (5 bases). The CDR3 contains 13 residues. V lost 3 bases and J 6 bases, leaving 11 bases between the germline ends. Germline CDR1 and CDR2: LNHDA and SQIVND (reference sequence).

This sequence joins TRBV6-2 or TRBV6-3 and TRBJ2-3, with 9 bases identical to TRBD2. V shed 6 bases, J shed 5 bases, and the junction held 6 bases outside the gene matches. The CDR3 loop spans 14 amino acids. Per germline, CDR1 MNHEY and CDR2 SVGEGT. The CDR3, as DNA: TGTGCCAGCAGATTAGCGGGAGAGGTAGATACGCAGTATTTT. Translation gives CASRLAGEVDTQYF.

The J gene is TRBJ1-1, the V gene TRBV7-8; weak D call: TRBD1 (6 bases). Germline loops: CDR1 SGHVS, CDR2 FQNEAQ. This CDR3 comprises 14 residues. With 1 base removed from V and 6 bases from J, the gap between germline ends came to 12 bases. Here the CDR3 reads CASSLVGRGPEAFF. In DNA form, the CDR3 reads TGTGCCAGCAGCTTAGTTGGCAGGGGACCTGAAGCTTTCTTT.

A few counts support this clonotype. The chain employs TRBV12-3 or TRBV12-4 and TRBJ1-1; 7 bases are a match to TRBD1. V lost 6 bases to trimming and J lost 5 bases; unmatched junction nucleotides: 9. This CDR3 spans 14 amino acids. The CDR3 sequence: CASSPDRRGTEAFF. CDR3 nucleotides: TGTGCCAGCAGCCCGGACAGGAGGGGGACTGAAGCTTTCTTT.

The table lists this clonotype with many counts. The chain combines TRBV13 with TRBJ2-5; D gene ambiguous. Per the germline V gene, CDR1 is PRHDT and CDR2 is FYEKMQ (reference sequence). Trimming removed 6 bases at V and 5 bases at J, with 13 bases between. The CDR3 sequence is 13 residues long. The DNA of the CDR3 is TGTGCCAGCAGTCTCTTGGTTGGGGAGACCCAGTACTTC. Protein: CASSLLVGETQYF.